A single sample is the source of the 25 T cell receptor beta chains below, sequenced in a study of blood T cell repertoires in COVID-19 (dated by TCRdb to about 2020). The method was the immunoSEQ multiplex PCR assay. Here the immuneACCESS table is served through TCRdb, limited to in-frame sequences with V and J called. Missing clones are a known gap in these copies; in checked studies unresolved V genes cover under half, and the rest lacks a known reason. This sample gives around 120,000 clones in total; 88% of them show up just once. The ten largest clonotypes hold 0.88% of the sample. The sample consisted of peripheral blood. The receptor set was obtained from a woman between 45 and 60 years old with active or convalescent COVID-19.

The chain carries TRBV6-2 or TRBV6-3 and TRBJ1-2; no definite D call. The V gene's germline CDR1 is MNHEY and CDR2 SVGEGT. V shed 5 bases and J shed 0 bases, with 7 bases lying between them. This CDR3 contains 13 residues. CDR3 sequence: CASSRGSNYGYTF. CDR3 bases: TGTGCCAGCAGTCGCGGATCTAACTATGGCTACACCTTC.

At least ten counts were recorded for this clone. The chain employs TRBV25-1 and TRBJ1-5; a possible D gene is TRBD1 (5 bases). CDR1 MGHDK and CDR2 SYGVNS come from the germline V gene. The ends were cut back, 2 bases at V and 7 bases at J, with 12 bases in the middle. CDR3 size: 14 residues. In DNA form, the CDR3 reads TGTGCCAGCAGTGAAGCGGGGGGATCCCAGCCCCAGCATTTT. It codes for CASSEAGGSQPQHF.

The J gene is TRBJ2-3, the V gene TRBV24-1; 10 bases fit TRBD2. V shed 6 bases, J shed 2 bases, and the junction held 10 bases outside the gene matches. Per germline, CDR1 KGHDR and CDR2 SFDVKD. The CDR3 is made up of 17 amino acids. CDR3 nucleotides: TGTGCCACCAGTTCAAGACTAGCGGGTACAACCACAGATACGCAGTATTTT. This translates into CATSSRLAGTTTDTQYF.

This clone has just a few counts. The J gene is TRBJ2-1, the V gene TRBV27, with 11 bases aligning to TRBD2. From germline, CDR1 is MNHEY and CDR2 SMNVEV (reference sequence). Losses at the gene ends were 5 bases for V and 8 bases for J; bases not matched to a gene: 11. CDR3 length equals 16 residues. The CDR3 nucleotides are TGTGCCAGCAGTGTACTAGCGGGGGCCATAAGGGATGAGCAGTTCTTC. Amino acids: CASSVLAGAIRDEQFF.

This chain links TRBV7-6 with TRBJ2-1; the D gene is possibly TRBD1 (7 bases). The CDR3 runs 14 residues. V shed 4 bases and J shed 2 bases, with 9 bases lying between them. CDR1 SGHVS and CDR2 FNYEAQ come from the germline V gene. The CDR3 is CASSSGGPYNEQFF. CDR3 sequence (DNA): TGTGCCAGCAGCTCAGGGGGGCCCTACAATGAGCAGTTCTTC.

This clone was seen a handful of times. The CDR3 region is CASSLVVSLPAEAFF. In DNA form, the CDR3 reads TGCGCCAGCAGCTTGGTGGTCAGTCTCCCCGCTGAAGCTTTCTTT. The chain has TRBV5-1 and TRBJ1-1; D is uncertain. CDR3 length equals 15 residues. Germline V gene sequence: CDR1 SGHRS, CDR2 YFSETQ. V was shortened by 0 bases and J by 6 bases, with 15 bases between the two germline ends.

The CDR3 DNA follows: TGTGCCAGCTCACCCCGGACAGGAAGGGGCAATCAGCCCCAGCATTTT. This encodes CASSPRTGRGNQPQHF. J is TRBJ1-5 and V is TRBV18, with 7 bases identical to TRBD1. The CDR3 sequence is 16 residues long. Germline trimming cut 3 bases from V and 2 bases from J; bases unmatched to any gene: 7. Germline V gene lookup returns CDR1 KGHSH and CDR2 LQKENI.

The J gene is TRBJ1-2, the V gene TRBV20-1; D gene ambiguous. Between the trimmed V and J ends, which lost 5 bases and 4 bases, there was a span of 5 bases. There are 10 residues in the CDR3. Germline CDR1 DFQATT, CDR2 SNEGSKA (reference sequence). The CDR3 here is CSAPSYGYTF. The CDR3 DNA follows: TGCAGTGCTCCTAGCTATGGCTACACCTTC.

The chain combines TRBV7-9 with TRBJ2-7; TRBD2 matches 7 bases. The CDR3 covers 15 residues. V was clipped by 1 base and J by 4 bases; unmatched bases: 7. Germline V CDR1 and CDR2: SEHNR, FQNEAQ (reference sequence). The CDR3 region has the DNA TGTGCCAGCAGCTTAGAGGCGGGAGATCGTTACGAGCAGTACTTC. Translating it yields CASSLEAGDRYEQYF. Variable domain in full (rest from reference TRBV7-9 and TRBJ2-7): DTGVSQNPRHKITKRGQNVTFRCDPISEHNRLYWYRQTLGQGPEFLTYFQNEAQLEKSRLLSDRFSAERPKGSFSTLEIQRTEQGDSAMYLCASSLEAGDRYEQYFGPGTRLTVT.

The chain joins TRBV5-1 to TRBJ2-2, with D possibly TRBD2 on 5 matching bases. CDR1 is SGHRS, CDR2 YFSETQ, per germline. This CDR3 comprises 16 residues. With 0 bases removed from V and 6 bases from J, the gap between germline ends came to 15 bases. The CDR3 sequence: CASSLGAGAGAGELFF. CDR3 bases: TGCGCCAGCAGCTTGGGGGCGGGCGCGGGCGCCGGGGAGCTGTTTTTT.

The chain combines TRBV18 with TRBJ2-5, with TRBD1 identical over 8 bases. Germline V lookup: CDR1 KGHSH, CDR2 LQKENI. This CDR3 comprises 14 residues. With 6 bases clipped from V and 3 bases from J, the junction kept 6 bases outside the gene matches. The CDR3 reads CASSRGQVEETQYF. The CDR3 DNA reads TGTGCCAGCTCTCGGGGACAGGTAGAAGAGACCCAGTACTTC.

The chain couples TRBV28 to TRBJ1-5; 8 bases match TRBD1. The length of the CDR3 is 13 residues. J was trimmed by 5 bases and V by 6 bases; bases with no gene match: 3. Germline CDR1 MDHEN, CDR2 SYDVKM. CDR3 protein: CASRDREYQPQHF. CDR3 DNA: TGTGCCAGCAGGGACAGGGAGTATCAGCCCCAGCATTTT.

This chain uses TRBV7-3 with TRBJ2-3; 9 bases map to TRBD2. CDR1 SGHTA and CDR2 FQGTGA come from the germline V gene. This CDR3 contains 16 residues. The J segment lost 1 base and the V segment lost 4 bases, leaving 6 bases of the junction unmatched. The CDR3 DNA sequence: TGTGCCAGCAGCTCCGTAGCGGGAGATCGCACAGATACGCAGTATTTT. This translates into CASSSVAGDRTDTQYF.

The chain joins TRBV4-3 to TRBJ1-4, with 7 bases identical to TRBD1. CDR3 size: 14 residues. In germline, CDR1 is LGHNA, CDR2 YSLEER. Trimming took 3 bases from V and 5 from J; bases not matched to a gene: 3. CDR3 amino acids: CASSQDRLNEKLFF. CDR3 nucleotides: TGCGCCAGCAGCCAGGACAGGTTAAATGAAAAACTGTTTTTT.

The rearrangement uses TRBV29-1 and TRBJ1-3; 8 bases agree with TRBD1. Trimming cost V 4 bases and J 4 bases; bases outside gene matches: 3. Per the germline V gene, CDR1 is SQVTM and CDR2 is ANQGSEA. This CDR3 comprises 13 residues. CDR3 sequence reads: CSVARGLGNTIYF. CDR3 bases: TGCAGCGTTGCCAGGGGGCTAGGAAACACCATATATTTT.

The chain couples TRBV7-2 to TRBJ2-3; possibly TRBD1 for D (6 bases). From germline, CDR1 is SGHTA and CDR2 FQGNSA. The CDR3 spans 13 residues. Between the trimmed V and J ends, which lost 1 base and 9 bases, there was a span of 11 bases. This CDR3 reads CASSLGGPGTQYF. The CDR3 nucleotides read TGTGCCAGCAGCTTAGGGGGGCCGGGAACGCAGTATTTT.

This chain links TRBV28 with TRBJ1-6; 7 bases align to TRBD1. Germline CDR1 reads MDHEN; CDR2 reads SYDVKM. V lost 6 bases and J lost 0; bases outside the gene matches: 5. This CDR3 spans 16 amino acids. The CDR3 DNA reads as TGTGCCAGCAGGGGACAGTTTAGCTCCTATAATTCACCCCTCCACTTT. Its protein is CASRGQFSSYNSPLHF.

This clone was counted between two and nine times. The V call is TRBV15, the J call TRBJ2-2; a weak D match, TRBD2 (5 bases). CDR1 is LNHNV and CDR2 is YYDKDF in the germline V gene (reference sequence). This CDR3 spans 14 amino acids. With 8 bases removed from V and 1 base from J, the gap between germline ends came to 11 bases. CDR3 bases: TGTGCCACCCGGAGCGGAGAGAACACCGGGGAGCTGTTTTTT. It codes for CATRSGENTGELFF.

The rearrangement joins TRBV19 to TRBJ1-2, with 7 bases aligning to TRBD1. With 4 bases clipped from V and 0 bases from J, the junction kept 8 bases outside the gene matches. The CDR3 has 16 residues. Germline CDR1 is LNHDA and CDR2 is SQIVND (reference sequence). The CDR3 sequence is CASSRGDSRANYGYTF. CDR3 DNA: TGTGCCAGTAGTAGAGGGGACAGTCGAGCTAACTATGGCTACACCTTC.

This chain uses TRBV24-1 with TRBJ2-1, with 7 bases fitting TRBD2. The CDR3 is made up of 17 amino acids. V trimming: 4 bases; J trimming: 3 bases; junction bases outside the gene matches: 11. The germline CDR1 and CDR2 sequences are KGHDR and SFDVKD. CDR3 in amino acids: CATSESIRDYSYNEQFF. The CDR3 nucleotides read TGTGCCACCAGTGAGTCGATCCGGGACTATAGCTACAATGAGCAGTTCTTC.

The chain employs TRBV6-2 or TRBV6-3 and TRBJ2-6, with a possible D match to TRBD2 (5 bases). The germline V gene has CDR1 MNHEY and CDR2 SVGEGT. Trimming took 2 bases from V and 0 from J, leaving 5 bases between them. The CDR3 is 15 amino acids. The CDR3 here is CASSYGSSGANVLTF. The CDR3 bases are TGTGCCAGCAGTTACGGGAGCTCTGGGGCCAACGTCCTGACTTTC.

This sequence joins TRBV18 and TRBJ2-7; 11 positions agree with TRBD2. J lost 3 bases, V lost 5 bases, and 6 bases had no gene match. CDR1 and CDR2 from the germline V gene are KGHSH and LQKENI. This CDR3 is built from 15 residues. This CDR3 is CASSALAGADYEQYF. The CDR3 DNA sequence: TGTGCCAGCTCAGCACTAGCGGGAGCCGACTACGAGCAGTACTTC.

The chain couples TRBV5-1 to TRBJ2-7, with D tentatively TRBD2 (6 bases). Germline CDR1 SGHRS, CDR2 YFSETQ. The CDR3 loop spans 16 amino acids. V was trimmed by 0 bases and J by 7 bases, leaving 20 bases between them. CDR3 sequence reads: CASSLEGDWRFWEQYF. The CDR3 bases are TGCGCCAGCAGCTTGGAAGGGGACTGGAGATTTTGGGAGCAGTACTTC.

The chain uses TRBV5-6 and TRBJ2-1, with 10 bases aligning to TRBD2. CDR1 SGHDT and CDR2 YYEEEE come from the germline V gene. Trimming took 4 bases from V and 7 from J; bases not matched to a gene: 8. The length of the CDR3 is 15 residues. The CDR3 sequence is CASSISGREGNEQFF. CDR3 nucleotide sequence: TGTGCCAGCAGCATCAGCGGGAGGGAGGGAAATGAGCAGTTCTTC.

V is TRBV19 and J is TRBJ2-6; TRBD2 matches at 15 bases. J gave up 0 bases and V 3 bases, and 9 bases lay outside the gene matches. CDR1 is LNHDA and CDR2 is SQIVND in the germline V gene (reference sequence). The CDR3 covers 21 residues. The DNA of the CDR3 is TGTGCCAGTAGTATTCGTGTCGGGACTAGCGGGAGGCTCTCTGGGGCCAACGTCCTGACTTTC. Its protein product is CASSIRVGTSGRLSGANVLTF.